The 9 T cell receptor beta chains presented below share a single source sample, sequenced in a study of cytomegalovirus exposure and HLA in healthy donors. The table came from immunoSEQ multiplex PCR; TCRdb's copy has only in-frame clones and leaves some out. The sample contains 100,000 to 150,000 clones, 89% of which appear only once. The sequencing sample was made of PBMCs. All receptors derive from a woman aged 18-29 years in good health and CMV-seronegative.

V usage is TRBV11-1 and J usage is TRBJ1-1; D is possibly TRBD1 (6 bases). The CDR3 totals 13 residues. Between the trimmed V and J ends, which lost 7 bases and 11 bases, there was a span of 20 bases. The germline CDR1 and CDR2 sequences are SGHAT and FQDESV (reference sequence). CDR3 in amino acids: CASNPRGSSDAFF. CDR3 nucleotides: TGTGCCAGCAATCCCAGGGGCTCATCGGATGCTTTCTTT.

The gene calls are TRBV19 and TRBJ2-2, with D possibly being TRBD2 (6 bases). Germline V gives CDR1 LNHDA, CDR2 SQIVND (reference sequence). The V and J ends lost 1 base and 3 bases respectively, with 12 bases between them. This CDR3 comprises 16 residues. As DNA, the CDR3 is TGTGCCAGTAGTATAGGCCTAGGCGGGGACACCGGGGAGCTGTTTTTT. This sequence encodes CASSIGLGGDTGELFF.

The chain links TRBV21-1 to TRBJ2-1; TRBD2, the table's D call, lacks a check against the DNA. TRBV21-1 is a pseudogene locus. This CDR3 comprises 15 residues. The CDR3 loop reads CASSKLRGGLHEQFF. Here the CDR3 DNA reads TGTGCCAGCAGCAAACTTCGGGGGGGACTCCATGAGCAGTTCTTC.

The chain joins TRBV14 to TRBJ1-2, with D uncertain. Per germline, CDR1 SGHDN and CDR2 FVKESK. This CDR3 region has 14 residues. V lost 1 base and J 7 bases, leaving 13 bases between the germline ends. CDR3 in amino acids: CASSQGGRAGGYTF. The CDR3 nucleotides are TGTGCCAGCAGCCAAGGAGGAAGGGCGGGTGGCTACACCTTC. Looking up the rest from reference TRBV14 and TRBJ1-2 gives the full variable domain: EAGVTQFPSHSVIEKGQTVTLRCDPISGHDNLYWYRRVMGKEIKFLLHFVKESKQDESGMPNNRFLAERTGGTYSTLKVQPAELEDSGVYFCASSQGGRAGGYTFGSGTRLTVV.

The chain links TRBV7-6 to TRBJ1-1; 8 bases agree with TRBD1. J was trimmed by 6 bases and V by 1 base; bases with no gene match: 4. Germline CDR1 is SGHVS and CDR2 is FNYEAQ. The CDR3 totals 14 residues. The CDR3 DNA reads TGTGCCAGCAGCTTAGGGGGACAGGTTTCTGAAGCTTTCTTT. This sequence encodes CASSLGGQVSEAFF.

V gene TRBV7-9 combines with J gene TRBJ2-2, with TRBD2 matching 11 bases. Germline values: CDR1 SEHNR, CDR2 FQNEAQ (reference sequence). The CDR3 sequence is 16 residues long. The V segment lost 4 bases and the J segment 0 bases; nucleotides outside the gene matches: 1. CDR3 region: CASSSSGGTNTGELFF. The DNA for the CDR3 is TGTGCCAGCAGCTCTAGCGGGGGGACGAACACCGGGGAGCTGTTTTTT.

V usage is TRBV7-9 and J usage is TRBJ1-2; 9 bases are shared with TRBD1. V trimming: 5 bases; J trimming: 4 bases; junction bases outside the gene matches: 20. The CDR3 runs to 19 residues. Per germline, CDR1 SEHNR and CDR2 FQNEAQ (reference sequence). CDR3 protein: CASSPNRGRVLGKSYGYTF. CDR3 nucleotides: TGTGCCAGCAGCCCCAACAGGGGGCGCGTGCTGGGGAAGTCCTATGGCTACACCTTC.

The J gene is TRBJ2-7, the V gene TRBV11-2; 8 bases are shared with TRBD2. Germline V gene sequence: CDR1 SGHAT, CDR2 FQNNGV. The CDR3 is made up of 15 amino acids. V shed 3 bases and J 2 bases; nucleotides not matched to a gene: 6. The CDR3 here is CASSFNTGGAYEQYF. CDR3 nucleotide sequence: TGTGCCAGCAGCTTCAATACGGGGGGGGCCTACGAGCAGTACTTC.

This chain uses TRBV6-5 with TRBJ1-2, with D uncertain. Looked up from germline, CDR1 is MNHEY and CDR2 is SVGAGI. The CDR3 totals 12 residues. V was cut by 2 bases and J by 8 bases, with 9 bases left in between. CDR3 in DNA: TGTGCCAGCAGTTACGGGCCTGGGGGCTACACCTTC. Encoded protein: CASSYGPGGYTF.